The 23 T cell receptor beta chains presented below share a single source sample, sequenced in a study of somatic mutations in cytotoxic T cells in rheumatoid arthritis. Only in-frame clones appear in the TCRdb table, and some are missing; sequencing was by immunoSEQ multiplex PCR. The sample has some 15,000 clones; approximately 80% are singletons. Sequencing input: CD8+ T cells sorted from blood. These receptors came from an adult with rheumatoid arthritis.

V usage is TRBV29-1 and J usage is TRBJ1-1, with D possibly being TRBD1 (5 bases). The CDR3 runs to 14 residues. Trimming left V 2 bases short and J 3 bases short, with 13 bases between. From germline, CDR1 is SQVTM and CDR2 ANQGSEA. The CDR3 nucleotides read TGCAGCGTTGAAAGTGCATTGACAGACACTGAAGCTTTCTTT. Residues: CSVESALTDTEAFF.

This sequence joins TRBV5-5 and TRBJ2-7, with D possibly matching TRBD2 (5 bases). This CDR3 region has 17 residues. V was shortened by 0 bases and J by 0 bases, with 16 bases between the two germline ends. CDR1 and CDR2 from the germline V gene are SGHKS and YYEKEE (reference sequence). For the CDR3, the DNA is TGTGCCAGCAGCTTGGGTTTTAGAGGGTTAATCTCCTACGAGCAGTACGTC. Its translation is CASSLGFRGLISYEQYV.

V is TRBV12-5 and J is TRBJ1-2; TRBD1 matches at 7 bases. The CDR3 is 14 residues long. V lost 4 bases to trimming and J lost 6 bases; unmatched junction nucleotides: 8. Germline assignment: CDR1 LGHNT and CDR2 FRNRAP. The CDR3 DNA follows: TGTGCTAGTGGTTCCCCGACAGGGATTGATGGCTACACCTTC. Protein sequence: CASGSPTGIDGYTF.

CDR3 sequence reads: CASSLNTQQWGGYGTQYF. For the CDR3, the DNA is TGCGCCAGCAGCTTGAATACACAACAGTGGGGAGGATACGGTACGCAGTATTTT. V gene TRBV5-1 combines with J gene TRBJ2-3; D possibly corresponds to TRBD2 (6 bases). Trimming left V 1 base short and J 8 bases short, with 26 bases between. The germline CDR1 and CDR2 sequences are SGHRS and YFSETQ. The CDR3 is 18 amino acids. Full variable domain (rest looked up from reference TRBV5-1 and TRBJ2-3): KAGVTQTPRYLIKTRGQQVTLSCSPISGHRSVSWYQQTPGQGLQFLFEYFSETQRNKGNFPGRFSGRQFSNSRSEMNVSTLELGDSALYLCASSLNTQQWGGYGTQYFGPGTRLTVL.

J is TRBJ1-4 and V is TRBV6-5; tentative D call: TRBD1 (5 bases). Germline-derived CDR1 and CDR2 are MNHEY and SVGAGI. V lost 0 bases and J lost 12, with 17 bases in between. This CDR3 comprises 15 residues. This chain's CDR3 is CASSYSKQGGQELFF. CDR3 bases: TGTGCCAGCAGTTACTCGAAGCAGGGCGGGCAAGAACTGTTTTTT.

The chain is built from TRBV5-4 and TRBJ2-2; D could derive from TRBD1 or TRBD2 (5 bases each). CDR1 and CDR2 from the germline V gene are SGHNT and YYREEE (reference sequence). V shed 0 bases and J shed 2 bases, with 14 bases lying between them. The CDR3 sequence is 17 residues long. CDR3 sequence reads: CASSLAREKPNTGELFF. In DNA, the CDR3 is TGTGCCAGCAGCTTGGCCAGGGAGAAACCTAACACCGGGGAGCTGTTTTTT.

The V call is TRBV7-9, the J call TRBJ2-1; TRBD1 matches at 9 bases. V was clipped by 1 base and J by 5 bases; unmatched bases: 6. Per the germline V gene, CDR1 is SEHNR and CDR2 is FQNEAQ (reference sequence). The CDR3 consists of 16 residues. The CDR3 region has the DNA TGTGCCAGCAGCTTAGGTGGGACAGGGTTGCACAATGAGCAGTTCTTC. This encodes CASSLGGTGLHNEQFF.

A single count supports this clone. CDR3 amino acids: CASLSGGGEAFF. The DNA of the CDR3 is TGTGCCAGCCTCTCAGGTGGGGGTGAAGCTTTCTTT. The J gene is TRBJ1-1, the V gene TRBV6-5; a weak D match, TRBD1 (5 bases). The CDR3 loop spans 12 amino acids. The germline gives CDR1 MNHEY, CDR2 SVGAGI. The ends were cut back, 8 bases at V and 7 bases at J, with 14 bases in the middle.

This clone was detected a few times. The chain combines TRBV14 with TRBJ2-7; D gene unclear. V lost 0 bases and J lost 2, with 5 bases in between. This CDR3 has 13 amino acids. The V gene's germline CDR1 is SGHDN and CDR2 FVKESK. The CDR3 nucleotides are TGTGCCAGCAGCCAAGATCTCCCCTACGAGCAGTACTTC. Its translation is CASSQDLPYEQYF.

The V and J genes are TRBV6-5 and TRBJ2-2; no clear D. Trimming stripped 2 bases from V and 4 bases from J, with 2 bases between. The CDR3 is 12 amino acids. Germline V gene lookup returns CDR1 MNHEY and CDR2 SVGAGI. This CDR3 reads CASSYATGELFF. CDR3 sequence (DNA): TGTGCCAGCAGTTACGCCACCGGGGAGCTGTTTTTT.

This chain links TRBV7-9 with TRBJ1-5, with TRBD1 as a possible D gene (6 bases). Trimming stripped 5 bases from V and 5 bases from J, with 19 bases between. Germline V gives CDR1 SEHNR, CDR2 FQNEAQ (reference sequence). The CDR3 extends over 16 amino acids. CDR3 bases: TGTGCCAGCAGCCCGAGGGGGGGACACGGCGATCAGCCCCAGCATTTT. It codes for CASSPRGGHGDQPQHF.

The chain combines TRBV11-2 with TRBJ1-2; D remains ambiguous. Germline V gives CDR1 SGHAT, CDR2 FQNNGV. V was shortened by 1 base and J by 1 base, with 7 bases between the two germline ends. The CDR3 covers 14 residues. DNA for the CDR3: TGTGCCAGCAGCTTAGGAGGATTTAACTATGGCTACACCTTC. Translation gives CASSLGGFNYGYTF.

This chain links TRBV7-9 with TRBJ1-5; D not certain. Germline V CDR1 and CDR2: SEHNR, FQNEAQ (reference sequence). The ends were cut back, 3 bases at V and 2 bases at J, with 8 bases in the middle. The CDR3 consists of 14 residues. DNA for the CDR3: TGTGCCAGCAGCTTCGACTTCGGCAATCAGCCCCAGCATTTT. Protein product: CASSFDFGNQPQHF.

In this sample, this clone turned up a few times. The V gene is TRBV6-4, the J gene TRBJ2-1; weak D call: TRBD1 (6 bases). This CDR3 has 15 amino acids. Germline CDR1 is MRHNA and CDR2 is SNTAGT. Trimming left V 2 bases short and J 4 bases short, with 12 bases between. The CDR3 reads CASSDKSGAYNEQFF. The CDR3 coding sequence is TGTGCCAGCAGTGACAAGTCAGGGGCGTACAATGAGCAGTTCTTC.

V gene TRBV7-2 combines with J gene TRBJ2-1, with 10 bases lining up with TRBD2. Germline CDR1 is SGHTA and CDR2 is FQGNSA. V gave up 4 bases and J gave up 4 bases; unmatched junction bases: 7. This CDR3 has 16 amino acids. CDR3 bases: TGTGCCAGCAGCTGGGGATATAGCGGGGGGTACAATGAGCAGTTCTTC. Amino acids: CASSWGYSGGYNEQFF.

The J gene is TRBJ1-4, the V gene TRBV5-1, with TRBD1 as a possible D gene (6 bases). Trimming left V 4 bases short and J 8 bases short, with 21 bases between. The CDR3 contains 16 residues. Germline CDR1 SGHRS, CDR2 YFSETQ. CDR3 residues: CASSRRTSGQGEKLFF. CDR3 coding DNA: TGCGCCAGCAGCCGACGGACATCCGGGCAGGGGGAAAAACTGTTTTTT.

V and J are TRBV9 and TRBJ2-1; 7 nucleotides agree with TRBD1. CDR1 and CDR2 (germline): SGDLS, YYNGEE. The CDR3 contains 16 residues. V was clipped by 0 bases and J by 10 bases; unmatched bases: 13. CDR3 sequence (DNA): TGTGCCAGCAGCGTAGAAACAGGGGAATTTGACGCCGAGCAGTTCTTC. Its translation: CASSVETGEFDAEQFF.

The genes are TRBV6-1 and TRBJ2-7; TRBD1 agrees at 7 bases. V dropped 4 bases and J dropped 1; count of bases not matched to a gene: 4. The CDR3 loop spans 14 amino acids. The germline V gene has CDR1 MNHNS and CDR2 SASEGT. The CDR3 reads CASSAGQNSYEQYF. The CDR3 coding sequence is TGTGCCAGCAGTGCGGGACAGAATTCCTACGAGCAGTACTTC.

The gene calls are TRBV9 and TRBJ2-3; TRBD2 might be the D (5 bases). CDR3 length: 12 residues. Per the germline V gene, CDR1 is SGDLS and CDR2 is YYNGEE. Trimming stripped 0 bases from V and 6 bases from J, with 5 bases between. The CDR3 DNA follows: TGTGCCAGCAGCGTAGGCGGGGATACGCAGTATTTT. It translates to CASSVGGDTQYF.

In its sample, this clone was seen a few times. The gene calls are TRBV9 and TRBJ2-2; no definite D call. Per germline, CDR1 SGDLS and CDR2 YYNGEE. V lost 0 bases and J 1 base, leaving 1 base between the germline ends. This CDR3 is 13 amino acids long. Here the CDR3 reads CASSVGNTGELFF. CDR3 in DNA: TGTGCCAGCAGCGTAGGGAACACCGGGGAGCTGTTTTTT.

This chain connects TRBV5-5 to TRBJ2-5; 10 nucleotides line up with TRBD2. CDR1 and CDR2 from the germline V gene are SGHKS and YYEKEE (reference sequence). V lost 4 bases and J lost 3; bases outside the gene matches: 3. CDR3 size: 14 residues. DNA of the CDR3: TGTGCCAGCAGCCCCACTAGCGGGAAAGAGACCCAGTACTTC. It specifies CASSPTSGKETQYF.

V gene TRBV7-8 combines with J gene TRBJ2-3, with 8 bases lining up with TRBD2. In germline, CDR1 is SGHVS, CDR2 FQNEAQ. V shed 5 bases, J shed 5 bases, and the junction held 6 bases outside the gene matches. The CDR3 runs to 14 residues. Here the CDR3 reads CASSAGGGRDTQYF. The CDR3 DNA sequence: TGTGCCAGCAGCGCGGGGGGAGGGAGAGATACGCAGTATTTT.

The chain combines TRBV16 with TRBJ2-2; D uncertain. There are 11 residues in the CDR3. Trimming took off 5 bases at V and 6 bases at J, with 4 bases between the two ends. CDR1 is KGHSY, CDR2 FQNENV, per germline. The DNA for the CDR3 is TGTGCCAGCAGCTTTCCCGGGGAGCTGTTTTTT. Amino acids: CASSFPGELFF.